The clone carrying this T cell receptor (beta chain) was seen only a few times. Its antigen is unknown. Time point noted: baseline pretreatment blood. Treatment of the sample: 15 Gy SBRT to primary tumor, nephrectomy 4 weeks later. The patient's renal cell carcinoma had clear cell pathology. This record belongs to a study of radiation and T cells in renal cell carcinoma. Study conclusions and caveats: No pretreatment tumor biopsies were available for baseline clonotypes.

The CDR3 runs 16 residues. The V end lost 3 bases, the J end lost 0 bases, and 14 bases lay between the germline ends. CDR1 and CDR2 from the germline V gene are SGHRS and YFSETQ. Assay: immunoSEQ multiplex PCR; the TCRdb copy retains only in-frame clones and omits some. The table includes around 94,000 clones, 80% to 90% detected once. The TCR was taken from a man aged 45-60 years with renal cell carcinoma. This chain links TRBV5-1 with TRBJ2-3, with D perhaps TRBD2 (6 bases). This specimen was blood, taken from a patient whose treatment included radiotherapy and nephrectomy. The CDR3 spells CASSSGGGASTDTQYF. The CDR3 DNA reads as TGCGCCAGCAGCTCCGGCGGAGGGGCTAGCACAGATACGCAGTATTTT.